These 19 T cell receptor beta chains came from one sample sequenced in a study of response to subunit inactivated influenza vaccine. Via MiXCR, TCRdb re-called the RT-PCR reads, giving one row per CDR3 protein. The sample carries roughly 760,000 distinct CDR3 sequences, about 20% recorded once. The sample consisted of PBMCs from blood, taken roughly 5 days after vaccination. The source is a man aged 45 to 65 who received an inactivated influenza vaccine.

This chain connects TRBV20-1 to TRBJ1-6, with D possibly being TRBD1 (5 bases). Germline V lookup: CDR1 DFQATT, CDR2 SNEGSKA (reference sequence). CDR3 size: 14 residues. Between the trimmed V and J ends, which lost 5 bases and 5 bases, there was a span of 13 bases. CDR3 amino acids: CSAAQGRDNSPLHF. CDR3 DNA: TGCAGTGCTGCCCAAGGCAGGGATAATTCACCCCTCCACTTT.

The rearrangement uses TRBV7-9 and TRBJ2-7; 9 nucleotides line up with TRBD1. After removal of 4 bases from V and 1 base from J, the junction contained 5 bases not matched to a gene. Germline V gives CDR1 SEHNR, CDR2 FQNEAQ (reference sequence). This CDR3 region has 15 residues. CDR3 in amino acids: CASSWTGAASYEQYF. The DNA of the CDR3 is TGTGCCAGCAGCTGGACAGGGGCAGCGTCCTACGAGCAGTACTTC.

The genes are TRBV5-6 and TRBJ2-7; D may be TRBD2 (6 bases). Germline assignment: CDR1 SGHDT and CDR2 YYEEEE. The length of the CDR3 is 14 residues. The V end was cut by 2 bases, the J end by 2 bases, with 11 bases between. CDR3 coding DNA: TGTGCCAGCAGCTTTTCCGGGAGCACCTACGAGCAGTACTTC. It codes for CASSFSGSTYEQYF.

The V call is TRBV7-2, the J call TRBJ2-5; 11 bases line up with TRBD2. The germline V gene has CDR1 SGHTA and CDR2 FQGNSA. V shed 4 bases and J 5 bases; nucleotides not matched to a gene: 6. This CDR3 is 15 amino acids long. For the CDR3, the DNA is TGTGCCAGCAGCTCCACGGTAGCGGGAGGGGAGACCCAGTACTTC. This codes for CASSSTVAGGETQYF.

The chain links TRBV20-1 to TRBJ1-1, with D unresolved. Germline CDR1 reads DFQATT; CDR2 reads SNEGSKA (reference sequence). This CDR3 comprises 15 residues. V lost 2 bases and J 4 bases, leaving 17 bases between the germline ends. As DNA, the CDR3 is TGCAGTGCTAGAAATATGGCAGGTGGTGGCACTGAAGCTTTCTTT. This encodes CSARNMAGGGTEAFF.

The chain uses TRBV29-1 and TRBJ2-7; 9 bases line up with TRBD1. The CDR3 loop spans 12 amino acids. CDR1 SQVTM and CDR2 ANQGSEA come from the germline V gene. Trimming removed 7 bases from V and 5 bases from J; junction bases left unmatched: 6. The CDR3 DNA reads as TGCAGCGCGTGGGACAGGGTGAACGAGCAGTACTTC. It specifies CSAWDRVNEQYF.

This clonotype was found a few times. The CDR3 coding sequence is TGCGCCAGCAGCTTGTGGGGAGACAGGGTCTATGAGCAGTTCTTC. Translated, it gives CASSLWGDRVYEQFF. The chain uses TRBV5-1 and TRBJ2-1, with TRBD1 matching 7 bases. This CDR3 contains 15 residues. V lost 1 base and J lost 8; bases outside the gene matches: 9. Germline CDR1 reads SGHRS; CDR2 reads YFSETQ.

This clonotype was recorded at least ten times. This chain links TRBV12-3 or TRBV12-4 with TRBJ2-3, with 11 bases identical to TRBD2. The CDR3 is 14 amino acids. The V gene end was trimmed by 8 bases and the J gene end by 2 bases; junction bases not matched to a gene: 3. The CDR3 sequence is CASSSGGTTDTQYF. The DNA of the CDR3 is TGTGCCAGCTCTAGCGGGGGGACCACAGATACGCAGTATTTT.

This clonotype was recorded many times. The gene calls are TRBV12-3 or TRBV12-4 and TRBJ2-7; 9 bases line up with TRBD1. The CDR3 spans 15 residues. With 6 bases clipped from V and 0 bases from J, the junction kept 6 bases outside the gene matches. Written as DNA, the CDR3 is TGTGCCAGCAGCATTGGGACAGGGAGCTCCTACGAGCAGTACTTC. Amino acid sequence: CASSIGTGSSYEQYF.

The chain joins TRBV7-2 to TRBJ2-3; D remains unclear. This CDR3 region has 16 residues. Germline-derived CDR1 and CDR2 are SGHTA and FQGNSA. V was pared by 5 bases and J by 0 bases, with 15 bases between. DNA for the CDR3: TGTGCCAGCAGCCCCCGGTCGGGCTATAGCACAGATACGCAGTATTTT. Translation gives CASSPRSGYSTDTQYF.

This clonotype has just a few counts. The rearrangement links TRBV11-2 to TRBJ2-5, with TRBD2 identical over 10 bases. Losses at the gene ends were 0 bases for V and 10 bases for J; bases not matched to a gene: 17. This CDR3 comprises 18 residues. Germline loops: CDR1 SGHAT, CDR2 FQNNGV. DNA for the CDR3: TGTGCCAGCAGCTTAGAGGAGGTTAGCGGGAGGCCACACGGGCGCCAGTACTTC. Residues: CASSLEEVSGRPHGRQYF.

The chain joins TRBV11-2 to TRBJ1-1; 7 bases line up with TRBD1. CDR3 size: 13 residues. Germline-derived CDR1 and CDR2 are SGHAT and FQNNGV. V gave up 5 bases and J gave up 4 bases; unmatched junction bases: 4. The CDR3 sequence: CASSINRGTEAFF. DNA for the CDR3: TGTGCCAGCAGCATAAACAGGGGCACTGAAGCTTTCTTT.

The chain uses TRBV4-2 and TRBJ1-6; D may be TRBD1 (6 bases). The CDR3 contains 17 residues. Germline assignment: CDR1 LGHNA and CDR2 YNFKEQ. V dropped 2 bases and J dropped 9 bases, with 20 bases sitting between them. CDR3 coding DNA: TGTGCCAGCAGCCAACCCTCTAGGGGGGAGGTGGGTTCACCCCTCCACTTT. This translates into CASSQPSRGEVGSPLHF.

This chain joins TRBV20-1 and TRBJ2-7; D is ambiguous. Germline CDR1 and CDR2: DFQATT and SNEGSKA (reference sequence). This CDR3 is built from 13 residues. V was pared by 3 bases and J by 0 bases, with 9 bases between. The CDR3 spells CSARDGNSYEQYF. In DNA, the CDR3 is TGCAGTGCTAGGGACGGCAACTCCTACGAGCAGTACTTC.

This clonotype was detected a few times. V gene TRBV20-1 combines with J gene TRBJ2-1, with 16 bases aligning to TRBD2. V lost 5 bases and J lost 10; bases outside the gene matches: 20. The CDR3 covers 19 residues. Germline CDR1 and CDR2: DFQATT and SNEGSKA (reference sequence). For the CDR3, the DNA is TGCAGTGCTGGCTCTTTCCCCGGGACTAGCGGGAGGGCCGGTAAAGAGCAGTTCTTC. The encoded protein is CSAGSFPGTSGRAGKEQFF.

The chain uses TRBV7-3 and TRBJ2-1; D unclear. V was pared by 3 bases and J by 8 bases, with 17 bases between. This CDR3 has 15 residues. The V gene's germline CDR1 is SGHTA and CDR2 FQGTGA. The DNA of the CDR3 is TGTGCCAGCAGCTTTACCACGGGTTACGACCATGAGCAGTTCTTC. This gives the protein CASSFTTGYDHEQFF.

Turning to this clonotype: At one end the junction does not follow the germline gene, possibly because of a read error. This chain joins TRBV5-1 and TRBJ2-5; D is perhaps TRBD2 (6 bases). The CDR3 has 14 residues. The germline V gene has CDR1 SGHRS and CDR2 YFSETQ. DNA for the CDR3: TGCGCCAGCGGCTTGGGAGGAGGTTCAGAGACCCAGTACTTC. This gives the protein CASGLGGGSETQYF. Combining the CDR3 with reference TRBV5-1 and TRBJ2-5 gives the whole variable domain KAGVTQTPRYLIKTRGQQVTLSCSPISGHRSVSWYQQTPGQGLQFLFEYFSETQRNKGNFPGRFSGRQFSNSRSEMNVSTLELGDSALYLCASGLGGGSETQYFGPGTRLLVL.

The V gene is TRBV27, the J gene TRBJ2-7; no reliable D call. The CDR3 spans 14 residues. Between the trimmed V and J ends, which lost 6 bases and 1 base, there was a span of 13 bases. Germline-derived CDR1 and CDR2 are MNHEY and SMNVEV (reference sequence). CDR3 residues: CASSLSTYSYEQYF. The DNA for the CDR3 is TGTGCCAGCAGCCTAAGCACGTATTCCTACGAGCAGTACTTC.

CDR3 residues: CASSLPGLAETYEQYF. The CDR3 coding sequence is TGTGCCAGCAGTTTACCTGGACTAGCGGAAACCTACGAGCAGTACTTC. The J gene is TRBJ2-7, the V gene TRBV28, with 10 positions matching TRBD2. Germline loops: CDR1 MDHEN, CDR2 SYDVKM. The CDR3 is 16 residues long. Trimming took 2 bases from V and 2 from J; bases not matched to a gene: 6.